In this sample, the clone carrying this T cell receptor (beta chain) turned up many times. The antigen remains unidentified. The data stem from a study of Graves' ophthalmopathy and Graves' hyperthyroidism. Study observations and caveats: Most expanded clonotypes in thyroid above 0.001 frequency also showed up in blood.

The authors amplified TCR beta CDR3 regions, and they did so from RNA transcripts for repertoire sequencing. RT-PCR was first run with HTBI primers, then multiplex PCR in a second round. TCRdb recomputed calls from the multiplex PCR reads with MiXCR, one row per CDR3 protein. This sample has 400,000 or so distinct CDR3 sequences, with 15% to 19% found just once. Germline V lookup: CDR1 LNHDA, CDR2 SQIVND (reference sequence). Trimming left V 5 bases short and J 4 bases short, with 14 bases between. The CDR3 runs 15 residues. Other autoimmune diseases, uncontrolled infections, pregnancy or lactation led to the exclusion of patients.

This clonotype originated in a woman between 18 and 30 years old with stable Graves' hyperthyroidism. V usage is TRBV19 and J usage is TRBJ2-2; D may be TRBD2 (5 bases). The sample taken for sequencing was peripheral blood. The CDR3 DNA follows: TGTGCCAGTAGTTCCCCCGGGGTCCTCACCGGGGAGCTGTTTTTT. It encodes CASSSPGVLTGELFF.